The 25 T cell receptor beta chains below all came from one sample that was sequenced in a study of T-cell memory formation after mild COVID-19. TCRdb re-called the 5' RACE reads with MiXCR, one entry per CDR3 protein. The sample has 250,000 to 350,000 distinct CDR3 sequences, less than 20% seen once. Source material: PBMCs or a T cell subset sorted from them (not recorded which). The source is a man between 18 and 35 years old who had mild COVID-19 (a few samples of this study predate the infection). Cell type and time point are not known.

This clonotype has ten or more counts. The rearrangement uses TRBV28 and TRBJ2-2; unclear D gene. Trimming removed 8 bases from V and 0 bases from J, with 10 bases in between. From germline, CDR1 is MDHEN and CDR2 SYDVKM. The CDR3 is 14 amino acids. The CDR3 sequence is CASQALANTGELFF. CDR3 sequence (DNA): TGTGCCAGCCAGGCCCTCGCGAACACCGGGGAGCTGTTTTTT. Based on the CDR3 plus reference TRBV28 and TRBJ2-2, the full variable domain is DVKVTQSSRYLVKRTGEKVFLECVQDMDHENMFWYRQDPGLGLRLIYFSYDVKMKEKGDIPEGYSVSREKKERFSLILESASTNQTSMYLCASQALANTGELFFGEGSRLTVL.

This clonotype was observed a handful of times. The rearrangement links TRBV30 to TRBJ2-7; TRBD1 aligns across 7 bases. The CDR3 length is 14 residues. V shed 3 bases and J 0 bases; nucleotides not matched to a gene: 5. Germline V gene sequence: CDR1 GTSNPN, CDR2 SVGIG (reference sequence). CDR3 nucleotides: TGTGCCTGGAGCACAGGGGCCCGCTCCTACGAGCAGTACTTC. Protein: CAWSTGARSYEQYF.

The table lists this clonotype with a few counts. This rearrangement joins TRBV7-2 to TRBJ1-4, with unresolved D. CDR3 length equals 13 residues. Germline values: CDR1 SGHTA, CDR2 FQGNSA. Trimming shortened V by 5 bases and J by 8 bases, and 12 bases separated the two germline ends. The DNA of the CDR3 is TGTGCCAGCAGCCGTAGTAAGGGCGAAAAACTGTTTTTT. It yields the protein CASSRSKGEKLFF.

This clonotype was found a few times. The CDR3 bases are TGTGCCAGCAGTTACTCGATCCTAGCGAACAACTACGAGCAGTACGTC. Translated, it gives CASSYSILANNYEQYV. The chain couples TRBV6-2 or TRBV6-3 to TRBJ2-7; tentative D call: TRBD2 (6 bases). The CDR3 is made up of 16 amino acids. From germline, CDR1 is MNHEY and CDR2 SVGEGT. Trimming removed 0 bases from V and 3 bases from J, with 15 bases in between.

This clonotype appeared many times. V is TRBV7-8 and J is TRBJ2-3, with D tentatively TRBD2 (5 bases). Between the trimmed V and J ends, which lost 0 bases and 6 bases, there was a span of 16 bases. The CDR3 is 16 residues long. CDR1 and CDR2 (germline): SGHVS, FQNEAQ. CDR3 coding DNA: TGTGCCAGCAGCTTAGCTTTCGGATCGAGGGAGGATACGCAGTATTTT. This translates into CASSLAFGSREDTQYF.

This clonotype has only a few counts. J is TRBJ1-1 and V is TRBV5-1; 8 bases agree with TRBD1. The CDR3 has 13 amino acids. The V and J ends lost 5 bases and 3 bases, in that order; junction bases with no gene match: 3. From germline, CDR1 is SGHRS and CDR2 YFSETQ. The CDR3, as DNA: TGCGCCAGCAGGGGACAGGTCTACACTGAAGCTTTCTTT. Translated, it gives CASRGQVYTEAFF.

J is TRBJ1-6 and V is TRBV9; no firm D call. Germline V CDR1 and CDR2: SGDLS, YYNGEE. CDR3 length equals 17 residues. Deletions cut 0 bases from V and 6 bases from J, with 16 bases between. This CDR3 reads CASSVEARGTGNSPLHF. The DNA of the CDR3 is TGTGCCAGCAGCGTAGAGGCAAGAGGCACCGGTAATTCACCCCTCCACTTT. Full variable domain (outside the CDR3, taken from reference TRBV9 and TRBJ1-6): DSGVTQTPKHLITATGQRVTLRCSPRSGDLSVYWYQQSLDQGLQFLIQYYNGEERAKGNILERFSAQQFPDLHSELNLSSLELGDSALYFCASSVEARGTGNSPLHFGNGTRLTVT.

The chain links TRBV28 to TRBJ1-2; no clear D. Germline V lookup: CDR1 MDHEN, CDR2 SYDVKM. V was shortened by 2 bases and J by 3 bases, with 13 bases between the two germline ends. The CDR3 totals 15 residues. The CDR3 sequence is CASSLRSPADYGYTF. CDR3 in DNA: TGTGCCAGCAGTTTAAGGTCTCCAGCAGACTATGGCTACACCTTC.

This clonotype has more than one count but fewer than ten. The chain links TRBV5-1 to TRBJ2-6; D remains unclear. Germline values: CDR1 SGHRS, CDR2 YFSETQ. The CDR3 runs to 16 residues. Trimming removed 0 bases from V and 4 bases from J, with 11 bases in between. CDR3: CASSLVRPRGANVLTF. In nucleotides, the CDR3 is TGCGCCAGCAGCTTGGTCAGGCCAAGAGGGGCCAACGTCCTGACTTTC.

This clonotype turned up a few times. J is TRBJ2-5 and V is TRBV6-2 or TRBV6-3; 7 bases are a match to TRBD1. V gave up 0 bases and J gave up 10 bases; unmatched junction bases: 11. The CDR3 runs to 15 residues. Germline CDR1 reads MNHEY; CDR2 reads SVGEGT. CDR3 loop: CASSYSWTGRIDQYF. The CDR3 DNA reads TGTGCCAGCAGTTACTCTTGGACAGGACGAATAGACCAGTACTTC.

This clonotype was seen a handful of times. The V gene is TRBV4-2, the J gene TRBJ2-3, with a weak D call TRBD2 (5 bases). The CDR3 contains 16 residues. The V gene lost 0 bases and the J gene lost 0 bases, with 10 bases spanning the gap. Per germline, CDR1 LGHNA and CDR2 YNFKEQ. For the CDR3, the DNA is TGTGCCAGCAGCCAAGACTCCGGGGTTAGCACAGATACGCAGTATTTT. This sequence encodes CASSQDSGVSTDTQYF.

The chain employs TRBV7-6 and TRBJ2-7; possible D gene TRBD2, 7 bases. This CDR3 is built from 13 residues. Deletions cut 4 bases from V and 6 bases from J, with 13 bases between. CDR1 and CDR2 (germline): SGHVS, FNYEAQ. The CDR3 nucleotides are TGTGCCAGCAGCTATGGGGGGGCCGGCGAGCAGTACTTC. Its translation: CASSYGGAGEQYF.

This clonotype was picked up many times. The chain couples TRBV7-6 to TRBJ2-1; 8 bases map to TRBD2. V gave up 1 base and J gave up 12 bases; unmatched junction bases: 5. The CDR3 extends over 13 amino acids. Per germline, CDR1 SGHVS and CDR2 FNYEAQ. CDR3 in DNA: TGTGCCAGCAGCTTAGTTTCGGGGGGGCGGCAGTTCTTC. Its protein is CASSLVSGGRQFF.

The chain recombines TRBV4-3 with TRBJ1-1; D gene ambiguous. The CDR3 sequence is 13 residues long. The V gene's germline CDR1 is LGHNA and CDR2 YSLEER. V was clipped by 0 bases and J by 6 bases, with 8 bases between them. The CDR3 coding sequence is TGCGCCAGCAGCCAAGATGTCCGGGCTGAAGCTTTCTTT. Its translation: CASSQDVRAEAFF.

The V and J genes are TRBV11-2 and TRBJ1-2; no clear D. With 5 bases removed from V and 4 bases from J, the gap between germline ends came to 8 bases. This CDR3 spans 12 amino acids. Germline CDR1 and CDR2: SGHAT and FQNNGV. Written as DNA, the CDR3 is TGTGCCAGCAGCAGACGGAGCTATGGCTACACCTTC. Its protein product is CASSRRSYGYTF.

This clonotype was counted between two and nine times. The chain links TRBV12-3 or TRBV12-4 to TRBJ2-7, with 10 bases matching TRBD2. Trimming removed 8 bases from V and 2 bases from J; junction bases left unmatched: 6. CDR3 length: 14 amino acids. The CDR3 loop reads CASCDSGGTYEQYF. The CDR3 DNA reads TGTGCCAGCTGTGATAGCGGGGGGACCTACGAGCAGTACTTC.

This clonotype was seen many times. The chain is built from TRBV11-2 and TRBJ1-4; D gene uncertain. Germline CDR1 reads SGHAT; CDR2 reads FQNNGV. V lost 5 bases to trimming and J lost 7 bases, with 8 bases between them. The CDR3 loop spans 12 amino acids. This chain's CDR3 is CASSHPGEKLFF. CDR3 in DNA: TGTGCCAGCAGCCATCCTGGTGAAAAACTGTTTTTT.

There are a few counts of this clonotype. The CDR3 bases are TGCGCCAGCAGGGCGGACAGGACCCTCACCGGCTACACCTTC. This translates into CASRADRTLTGYTF. The chain links TRBV5-1 to TRBJ1-2, with 7 bases identical to TRBD1. J gave up 8 bases and V 5 bases, and 12 bases lay outside the gene matches. In germline, CDR1 is SGHRS, CDR2 YFSETQ. CDR3 length: 14 amino acids.

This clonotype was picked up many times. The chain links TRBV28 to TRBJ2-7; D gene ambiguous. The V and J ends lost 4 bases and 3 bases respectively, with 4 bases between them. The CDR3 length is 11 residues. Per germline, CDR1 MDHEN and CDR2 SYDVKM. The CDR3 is CASSSLYEQYV. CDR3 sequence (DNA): TGTGCCAGCAGTTCTCTCTACGAGCAGTACGTC.

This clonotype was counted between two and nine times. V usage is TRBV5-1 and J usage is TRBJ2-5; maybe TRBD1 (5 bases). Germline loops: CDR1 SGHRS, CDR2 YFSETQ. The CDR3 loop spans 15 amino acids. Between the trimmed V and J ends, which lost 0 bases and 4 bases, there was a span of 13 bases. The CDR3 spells CASSLAQGSGETQYF. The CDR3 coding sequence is TGCGCCAGCAGCTTGGCCCAGGGCTCCGGAGAGACCCAGTACTTC.

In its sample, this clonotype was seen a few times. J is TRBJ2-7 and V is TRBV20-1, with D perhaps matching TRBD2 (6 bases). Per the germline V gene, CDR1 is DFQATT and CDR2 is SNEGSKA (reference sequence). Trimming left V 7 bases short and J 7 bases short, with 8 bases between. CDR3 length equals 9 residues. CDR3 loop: CSVGGEQYV. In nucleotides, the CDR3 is TGCAGTGTGGGGGGAGAGCAGTACGTC.

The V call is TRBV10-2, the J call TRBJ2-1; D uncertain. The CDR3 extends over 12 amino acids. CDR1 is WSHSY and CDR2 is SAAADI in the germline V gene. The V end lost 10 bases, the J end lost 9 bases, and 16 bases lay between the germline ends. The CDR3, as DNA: TGCGCCACCGGGCCCACGGGTGGTGAGCAGTTCTTC. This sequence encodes CATGPTGGEQFF.

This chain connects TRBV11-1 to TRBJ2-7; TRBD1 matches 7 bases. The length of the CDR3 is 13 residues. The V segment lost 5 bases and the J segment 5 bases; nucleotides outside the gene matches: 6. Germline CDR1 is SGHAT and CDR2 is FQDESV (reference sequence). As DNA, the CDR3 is TGTGCCAGCAGCGTAACAGGGGCCGACGAGCAGTACTTC. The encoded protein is CASSVTGADEQYF.

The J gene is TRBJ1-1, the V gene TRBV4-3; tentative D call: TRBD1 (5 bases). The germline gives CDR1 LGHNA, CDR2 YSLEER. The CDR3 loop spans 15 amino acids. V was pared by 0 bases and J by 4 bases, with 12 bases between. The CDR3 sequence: CASSQDPGGGTEAFF. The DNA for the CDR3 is TGCGCCAGCAGCCAAGATCCGGGGGGTGGCACTGAAGCTTTCTTT.

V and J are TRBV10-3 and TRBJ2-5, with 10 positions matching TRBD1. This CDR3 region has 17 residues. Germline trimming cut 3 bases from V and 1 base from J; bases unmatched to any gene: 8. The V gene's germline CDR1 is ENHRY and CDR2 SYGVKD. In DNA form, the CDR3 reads TGTGCCATCAGTGACTCCGGGACAGGGGTTGGCCAAGAGACCCAGTACTTC. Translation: CAISDSGTGVGQETQYF.